This TCR beta chain is from a study of T cell repertoires in cytomegalovirus infection. Study-wide results and caveats: It was HLA-C-restricted CMV-specific TCR beta clonotypes that dominated the response ex vivo.

TCRdb called the reads again in MiXCR, with one record for every CDR3 protein. The data contain about 500,000 distinct CDR3 sequences, roughly 34% of them singletons. The CDR3 totals 18 residues. CDR1 is MNHEY, CDR2 SVGEGT, per germline. Unmatched junction bases numbered 10, after V lost 0 bases and J lost 2 bases. As regards this clonotype: Its antigen is as yet unknown.

The chain joins TRBV6-2 or TRBV6-3 to TRBJ2-7, with 10 bases matching TRBD2. This TCR came from a human donor in good health (CMV status not recorded). Some clones in this sample may be carry-over from other donors' samples. The starting material was cultured PBMCs, obtained from culture after CMV antigen stimulation. CDR3 coding DNA: TGTGCCAGCAGTTACTCGTGGCTAGCGGGAGCCTGGACCTACGAGCAGTACTTC. This sequence encodes CASSYSWLAGAWTYEQYF.